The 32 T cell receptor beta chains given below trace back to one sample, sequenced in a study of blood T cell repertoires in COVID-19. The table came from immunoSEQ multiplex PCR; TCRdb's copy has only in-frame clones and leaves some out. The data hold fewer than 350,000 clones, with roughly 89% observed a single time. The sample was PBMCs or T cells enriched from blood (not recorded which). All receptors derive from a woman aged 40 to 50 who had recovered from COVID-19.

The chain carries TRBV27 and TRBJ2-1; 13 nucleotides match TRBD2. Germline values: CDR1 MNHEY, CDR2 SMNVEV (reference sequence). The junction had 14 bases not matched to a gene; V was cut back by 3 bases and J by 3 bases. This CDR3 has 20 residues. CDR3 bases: TGTGCCAGCAGTTTCAGTCGGGGACTAGCGGGGCCTACGCACTACAATGAGCAGTTCTTC. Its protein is CASSFSRGLAGPTHYNEQFF.

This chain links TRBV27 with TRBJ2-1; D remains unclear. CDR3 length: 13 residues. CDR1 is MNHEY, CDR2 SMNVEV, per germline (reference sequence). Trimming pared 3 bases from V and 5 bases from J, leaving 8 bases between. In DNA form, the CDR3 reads TGTGCCAGCAGTTTTATCCGGGACAATGAGCAGTTCTTC. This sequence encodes CASSFIRDNEQFF.

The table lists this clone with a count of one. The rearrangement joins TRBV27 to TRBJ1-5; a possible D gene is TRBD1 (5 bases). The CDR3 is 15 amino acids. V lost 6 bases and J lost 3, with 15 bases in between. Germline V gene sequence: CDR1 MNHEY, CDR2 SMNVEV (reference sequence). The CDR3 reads CASSHARGNNQPQHF. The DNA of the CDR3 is TGTGCCAGCAGCCACGCTAGGGGAAACAATCAGCCCCAGCATTTT.

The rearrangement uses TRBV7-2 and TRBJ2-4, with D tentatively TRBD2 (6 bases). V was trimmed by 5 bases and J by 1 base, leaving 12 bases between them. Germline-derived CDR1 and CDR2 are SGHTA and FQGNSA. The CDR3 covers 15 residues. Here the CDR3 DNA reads TGTGCCAGCAGCCTAGGAGGGTCGGCCAAAAACATTCAGTACTTC. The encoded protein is CASSLGGSAKNIQYF. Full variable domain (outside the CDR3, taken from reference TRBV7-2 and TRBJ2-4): GAGVSQSPSNKVTEKGKDVELRCDPISGHTALYWYRQSLGQGLEFLIYFQGNSAPDKSGLPSDRFSAERTGGSVSTLTIQRTQQEDSAVYLCASSLGGSAKNIQYFGAGTRLSVL.

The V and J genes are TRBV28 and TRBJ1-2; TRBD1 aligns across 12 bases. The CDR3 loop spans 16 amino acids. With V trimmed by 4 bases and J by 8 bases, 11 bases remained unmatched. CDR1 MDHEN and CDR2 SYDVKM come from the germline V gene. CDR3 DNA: TGTGCCAGCAGTTCCGGGACAGGGGGCTTGAGAAGGGGCTACACCTTC. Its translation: CASSSGTGGLRRGYTF.

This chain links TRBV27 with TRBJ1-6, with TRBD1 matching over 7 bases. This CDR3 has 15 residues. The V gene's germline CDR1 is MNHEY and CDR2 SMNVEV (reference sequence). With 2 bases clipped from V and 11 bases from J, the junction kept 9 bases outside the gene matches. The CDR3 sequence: CASSLEHRGSPPLHF. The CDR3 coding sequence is TGTGCCAGCAGTTTAGAGCACAGGGGAAGTCCACCCCTCCACTTT.

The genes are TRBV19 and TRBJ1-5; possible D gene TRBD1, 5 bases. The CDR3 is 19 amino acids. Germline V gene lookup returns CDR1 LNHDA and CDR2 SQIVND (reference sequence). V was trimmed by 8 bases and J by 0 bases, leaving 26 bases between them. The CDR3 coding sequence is TGTGCCAGTGGTCGTACCCGGGGGGGAGGGTACTATAGCAATCAGCCCCAGCATTTT. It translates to CASGRTRGGGYYSNQPQHF.

The CDR3 spells CASSKDRGHYEQYF. CDR3 sequence (DNA): TGTGCCAGCAGTAAGGACAGGGGACACTACGAGCAGTACTTC. The rearrangement links TRBV28 to TRBJ2-7; 9 nucleotides align to TRBD1. The CDR3 loop spans 14 amino acids. CDR1 is MDHEN, CDR2 SYDVKM, per germline. With 5 bases clipped from V and 3 bases from J, the junction kept 5 bases outside the gene matches.

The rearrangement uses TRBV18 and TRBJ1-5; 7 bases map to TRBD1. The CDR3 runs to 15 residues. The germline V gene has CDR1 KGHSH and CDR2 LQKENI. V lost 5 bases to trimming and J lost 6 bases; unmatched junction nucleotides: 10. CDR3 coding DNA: TGTGCCAGCTCAAACCAGGGGGGCGGAGGTCAGCCCCAGCATTTT. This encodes CASSNQGGGGQPQHF. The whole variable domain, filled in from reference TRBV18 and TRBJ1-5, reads NAGVMQNPRHLVRRRGQEARLRCSPMKGHSHVYWYRQLPEEGLKFMVYLQKENIIDESGMPKERFSAEFPKEGPSILRIQQVVRGDSAAYFCASSNQGGGGQPQHFGDGTRLSIL.

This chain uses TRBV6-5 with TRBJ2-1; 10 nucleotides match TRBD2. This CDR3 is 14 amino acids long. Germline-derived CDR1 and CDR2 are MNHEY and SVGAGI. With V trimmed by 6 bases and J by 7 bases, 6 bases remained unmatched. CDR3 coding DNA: TGTGCCAGCAGCCAGCGGGAGGGGCCGAATGAGCAGTTCTTC. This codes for CASSQREGPNEQFF.

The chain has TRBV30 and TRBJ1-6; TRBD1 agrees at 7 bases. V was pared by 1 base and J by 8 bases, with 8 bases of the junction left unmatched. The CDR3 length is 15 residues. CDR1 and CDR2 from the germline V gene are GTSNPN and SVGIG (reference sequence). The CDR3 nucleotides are TGTGCCTGGAGTGAAGACAGGGTGGGGGATTCACCCCTCCACTTT. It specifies CAWSEDRVGDSPLHF.

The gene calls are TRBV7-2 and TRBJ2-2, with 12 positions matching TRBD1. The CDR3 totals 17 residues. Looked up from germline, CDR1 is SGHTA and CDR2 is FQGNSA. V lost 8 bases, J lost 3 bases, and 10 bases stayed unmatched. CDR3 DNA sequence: TGTGCCAGCGGGACAGGGGGCGCAGGTACATACACCGGGGAGCTGTTTTTT. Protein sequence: CASGTGGAGTYTGELFF. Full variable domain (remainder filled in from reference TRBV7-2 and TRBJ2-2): GAGVSQSPSNKVTEKGKDVELRCDPISGHTALYWYRQSLGQGLEFLIYFQGNSAPDKSGLPSDRFSAERTGGSVSTLTIQRTQQEDSAVYLCASGTGGAGTYTGELFFGEGSRLTVL.

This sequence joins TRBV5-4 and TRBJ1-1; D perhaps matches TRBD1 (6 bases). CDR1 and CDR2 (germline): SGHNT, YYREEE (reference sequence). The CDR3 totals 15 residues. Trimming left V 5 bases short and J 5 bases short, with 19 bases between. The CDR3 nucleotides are TGTGCCAGCAGACGGGACATAAGTTCTGGGACTGAAGCTTTCTTT. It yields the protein CASRRDISSGTEAFF.

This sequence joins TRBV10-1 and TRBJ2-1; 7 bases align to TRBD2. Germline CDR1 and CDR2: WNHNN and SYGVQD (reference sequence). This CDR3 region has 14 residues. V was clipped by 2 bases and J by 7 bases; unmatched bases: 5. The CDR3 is CASSETREWNEQFF. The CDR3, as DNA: TGCGCCAGCAGTGAGACGCGGGAGTGGAATGAGCAGTTCTTC.

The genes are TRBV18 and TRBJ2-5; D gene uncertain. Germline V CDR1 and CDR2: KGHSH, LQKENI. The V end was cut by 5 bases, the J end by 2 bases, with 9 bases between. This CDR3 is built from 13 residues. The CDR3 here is CASSNSVQETQYF. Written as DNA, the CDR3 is TGTGCCAGCTCAAATAGTGTTCAAGAGACCCAGTACTTC. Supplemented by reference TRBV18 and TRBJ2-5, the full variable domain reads NAGVMQNPRHLVRRRGQEARLRCSPMKGHSHVYWYRQLPEEGLKFMVYLQKENIIDESGMPKERFSAEFPKEGPSILRIQQVVRGDSAAYFCASSNSVQETQYFGPGTRLLVL.

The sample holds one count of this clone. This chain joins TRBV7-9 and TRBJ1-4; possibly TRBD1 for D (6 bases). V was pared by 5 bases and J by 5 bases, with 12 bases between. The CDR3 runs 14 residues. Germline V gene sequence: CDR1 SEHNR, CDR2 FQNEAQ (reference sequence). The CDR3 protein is CASSPTGLNEKLFF. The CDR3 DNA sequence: TGTGCCAGCAGCCCTACAGGGCTCAATGAAAAACTGTTTTTT.

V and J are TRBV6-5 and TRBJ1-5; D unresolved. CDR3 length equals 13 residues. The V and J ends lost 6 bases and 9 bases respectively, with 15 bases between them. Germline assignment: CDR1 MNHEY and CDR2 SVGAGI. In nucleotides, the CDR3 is TGTGCCAGCAGGCCCTCTAAGCATGGGCCCCAGCATTTT. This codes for CASRPSKHGPQHF.

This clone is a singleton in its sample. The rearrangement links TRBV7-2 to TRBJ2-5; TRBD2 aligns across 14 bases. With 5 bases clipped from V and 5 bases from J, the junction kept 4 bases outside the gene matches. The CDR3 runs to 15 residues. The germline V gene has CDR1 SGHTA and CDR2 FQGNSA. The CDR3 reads CASSHGTSGSETQYF. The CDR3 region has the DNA TGTGCCAGCAGCCATGGGACTAGCGGGAGTGAGACCCAGTACTTC.

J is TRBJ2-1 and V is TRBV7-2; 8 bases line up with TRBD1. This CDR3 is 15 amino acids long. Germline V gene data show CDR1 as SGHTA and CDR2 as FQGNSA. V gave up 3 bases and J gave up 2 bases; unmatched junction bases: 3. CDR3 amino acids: CASSFDRGTYNEQFF. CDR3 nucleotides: TGTGCCAGCAGCTTCGACAGGGGTACCTACAATGAGCAGTTCTTC.

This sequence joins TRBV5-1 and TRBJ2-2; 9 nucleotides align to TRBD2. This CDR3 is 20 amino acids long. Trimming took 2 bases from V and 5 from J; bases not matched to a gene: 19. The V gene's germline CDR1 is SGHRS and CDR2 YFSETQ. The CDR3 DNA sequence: TGCGCCAGCAGCTTACCGGGACACAGTAGCGGGAGCGGTATGACCGGGGAGCTGTTTTTT. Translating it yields CASSLPGHSSGSGMTGELFF. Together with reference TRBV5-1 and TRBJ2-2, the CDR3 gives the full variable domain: KAGVTQTPRYLIKTRGQQVTLSCSPISGHRSVSWYQQTPGQGLQFLFEYFSETQRNKGNFPGRFSGRQFSNSRSEMNVSTLELGDSALYLCASSLPGHSSGSGMTGELFFGEGSRLTVL.

DNA of the CDR3: TGCAGTGCTAGTGGGGGGGTGAACTATGGCTACACCTTC. It is translated as CSASGGVNYGYTF. The rearrangement uses TRBV20-1 and TRBJ1-2, with a possible D match to TRBD1 (5 bases). V dropped 3 bases and J dropped 2 bases, with 10 bases sitting between them. Germline assignment: CDR1 DFQATT and CDR2 SNEGSKA (reference sequence). This CDR3 contains 13 residues.

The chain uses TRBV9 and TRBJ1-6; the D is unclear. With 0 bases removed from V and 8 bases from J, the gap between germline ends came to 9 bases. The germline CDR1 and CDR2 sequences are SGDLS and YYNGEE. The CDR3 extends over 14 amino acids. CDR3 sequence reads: CASSVEADDSPLHF. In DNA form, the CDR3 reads TGTGCCAGCAGCGTAGAGGCGGATGATTCACCCCTCCACTTT.

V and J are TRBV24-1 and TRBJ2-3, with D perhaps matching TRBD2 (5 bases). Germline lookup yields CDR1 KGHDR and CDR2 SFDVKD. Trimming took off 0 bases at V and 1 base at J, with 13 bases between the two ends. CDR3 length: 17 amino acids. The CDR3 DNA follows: TGTGCCACCAGTGATTTGGATTCTAGCTCCCGCACAGATACGCAGTATTTT. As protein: CATSDLDSSSRTDTQYF.

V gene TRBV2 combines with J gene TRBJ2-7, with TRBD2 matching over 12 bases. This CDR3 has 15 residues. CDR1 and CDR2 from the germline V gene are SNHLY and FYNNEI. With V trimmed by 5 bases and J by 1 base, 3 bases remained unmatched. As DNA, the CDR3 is TGTGCCAGCAGTAAGACTAGCGGGAGTTCCTACGAGCAGTACTTC. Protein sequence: CASSKTSGSSYEQYF.

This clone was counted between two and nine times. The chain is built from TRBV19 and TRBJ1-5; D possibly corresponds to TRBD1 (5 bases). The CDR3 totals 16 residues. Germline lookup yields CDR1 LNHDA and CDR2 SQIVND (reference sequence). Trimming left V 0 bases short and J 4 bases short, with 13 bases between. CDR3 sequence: CASSIDRAGPNQPQHF. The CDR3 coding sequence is TGTGCCAGTAGTATAGATCGGGCAGGGCCTAATCAGCCCCAGCATTTT.

The CDR3 reads CASSMSGQGSYEQYF. The CDR3 DNA is TGTGCCAGTAGTATGTCGGGACAGGGCTCCTACGAGCAGTACTTC. The V call is TRBV19, the J call TRBJ2-7, with 9 bases that match TRBD1. The germline V gene has CDR1 LNHDA and CDR2 SQIVND (reference sequence). V was pared by 3 bases and J by 0 bases, with 3 bases of the junction left unmatched. There are 15 residues in the CDR3.

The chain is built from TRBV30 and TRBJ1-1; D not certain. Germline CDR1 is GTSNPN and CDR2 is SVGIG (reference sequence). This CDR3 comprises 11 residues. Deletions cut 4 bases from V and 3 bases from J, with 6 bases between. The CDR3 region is CAWTPYTEAFF. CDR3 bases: TGTGCCTGGACCCCCTACACTGAAGCTTTCTTT.

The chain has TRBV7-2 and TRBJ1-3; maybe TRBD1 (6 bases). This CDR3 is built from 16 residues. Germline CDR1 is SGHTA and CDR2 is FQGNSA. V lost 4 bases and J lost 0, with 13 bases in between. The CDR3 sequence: CASSSVTGLSGNTIYF. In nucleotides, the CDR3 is TGTGCCAGCAGCTCCGTTACAGGGCTCTCTGGAAACACCATATATTTT.

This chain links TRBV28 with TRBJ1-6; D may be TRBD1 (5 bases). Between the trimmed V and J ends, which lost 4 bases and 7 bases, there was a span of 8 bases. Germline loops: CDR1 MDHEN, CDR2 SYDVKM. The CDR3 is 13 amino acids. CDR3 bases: TGTGCCAGCAGTTCTCCAGGGAATTCACCCCTCCACTTT. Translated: CASSSPGNSPLHF.

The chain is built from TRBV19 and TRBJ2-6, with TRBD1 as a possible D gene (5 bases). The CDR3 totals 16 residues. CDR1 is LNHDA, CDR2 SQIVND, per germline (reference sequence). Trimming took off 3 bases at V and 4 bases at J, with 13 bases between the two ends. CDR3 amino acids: CASSIPTARGANVLTF. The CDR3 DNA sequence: TGTGCCAGTAGTATCCCGACAGCTAGGGGGGCCAACGTCCTGACTTTC.

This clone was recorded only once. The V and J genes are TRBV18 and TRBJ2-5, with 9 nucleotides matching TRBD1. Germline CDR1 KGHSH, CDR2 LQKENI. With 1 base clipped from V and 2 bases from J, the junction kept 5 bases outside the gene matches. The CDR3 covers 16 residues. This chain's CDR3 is CASSPLRQGEQETQYF. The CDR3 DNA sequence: TGTGCCAGCTCACCACTTCGACAGGGGGAACAAGAGACCCAGTACTTC.

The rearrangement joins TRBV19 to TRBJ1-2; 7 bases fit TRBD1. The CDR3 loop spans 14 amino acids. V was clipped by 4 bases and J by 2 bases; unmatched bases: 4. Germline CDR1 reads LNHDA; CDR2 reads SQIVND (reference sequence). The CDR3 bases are TGTGCCAGTAGTAAGGGACAGCGAAACTATGGCTACACCTTC. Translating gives CASSKGQRNYGYTF.